These T cell receptor beta chains were read from a single sample in a study of T cells after yellow fever vaccination. One entry per CDR3 protein results from TCRdb running MiXCR on the 5' RACE reads. Among a few hundred thousand distinct CDR3 sequences listed, approximately 4.5% were seen once. Here the sequenced sample was PBMCs, taken 15 days after the yellow fever booster vaccination. These receptor sequences come from a man in his late teens or twenties who received the YFV17D yellow fever vaccine. Each CDR3 is given with its conserved first and last residue. Fields, in order: J gene, V gene, D gene, clone size, CDR3 protein, CDR3 DNA. A D gene is named only where the DNA matches it firmly. Clone size appears in some rows only: once, few, many, or a class for an expanded clone.

TRBJ2-2,TRBV20-1,NA,few,CSAKRDANTGELFF,TGCAGTGCAAAAAGGGACGCCAACACCGGGGAGCTGTTTTTT
TRBJ2-3,TRBV20-1,NA,few,CSARSGASTDTQYF,TGCAGTGCTAGATCGGGGGCGAGCACAGATACGCAGTATTTT
TRBJ1-1,TRBV4-3,NA,many,CASSQDLGSNTEAFF,TGCGCCAGCAGCCAAGATTTAGGCAGCAACACTGAAGCTTTCTTT
TRBJ1-4,TRBV7-9,NA,many,CASSPQGSSRGYF,TGTGCCAGCAGCCCCCAAGGGTCCTCTCGGGGGTATTTT
TRBJ2-3,TRBV5-1,NA,few,CASSLPSSGTDTQYF,TGCGCCAGCAGCTTGCCCAGCAGTGGCACAGATACGCAGTATTTT
TRBJ1-2,TRBV4-1,NA,many,CASSRNPGPTNYGYTF,TGCGCCAGCAGCCGTAACCCAGGGCCAACTAACTATGGCTACACCTTC
TRBJ1-5,TRBV2,NA,many,CAGRPSSNQPQHF,TGTGCCGGAAGACCGAGCAGCAATCAGCCCCAGCATTTT
TRBJ2-2,TRBV5-4,NA,few,CASSFQQGNTGELFF,TGTGCCAGCAGCTTTCAACAGGGTAACACCGGGGAGCTGTTTTTT
TRBJ1-2,TRBV4-1,NA,many,CASSQVPGSASYTF,TGCGCCAGCAGCCAAGTTCCAGGGAGTGCGAGCTACACCTTC
TRBJ2-2,TRBV6-6,TRBD1,NA,CASSPPRGRGDTGELFF,TGTGCCAGCAGTCCGCCCAGGGGGCGCGGGGACACCGGGGAGCTGTTTTTT
TRBJ1-3,TRBV5-1,NA,NA,CASSPTGNTIYF,TGCGCCAGCAGCCCTACGGGAAACACCATATATTTT
TRBJ1-3,TRBV12-3/TRBV12-4,NA,NA,CAEKTQGPGNTIYF,TGTGCCGAAAAAACCCAAGGGCCCGGAAACACCATATATTTT
TRBJ1-2,TRBV14,NA,few,CASSQGLIGYTF,TGTGCCAGCAGCCAAGGACTGATTGGCTACACCTTC
TRBJ2-1,TRBV5-5,NA,many,CASSPPPGKEQFF,TGTGCCAGCAGCCCACCCCCCGGAAAGGAGCAGTTCTTC
TRBJ2-5,TRBV7-3,NA,many,CASSLGRSETQYF,TGTGCCAGCAGCTTAGGGAGAAGTGAGACCCAGTACTTC
TRBJ2-1,TRBV21-1,NA,few,CASSNRDRRVREQFF,TGTGCCAGCAGCAACCGGGACAGGAGGGTAAGGGAGCAGTTCTTC
TRBJ1-3,TRBV7-2,NA,few,CASSLGRANTIYF,TGTGCCAGCAGCTTAGGTCGAGCAAACACCATATATTTT
TRBJ2-1,TRBV20-1,NA,few,CSARDSLNEQFF,TGCAGTGCTAGAGATAGCCTCAATGAGCAGTTCTTC
TRBJ2-1,TRBV5-1,TRBD1,many,CASRRGQGAFNEQFF,TGCGCCAGCAGGCGGGGACAGGGGGCCTTCAATGAGCAGTTCTTC
TRBJ2-1,TRBV5-1,TRBD2,NA,CASSPGVLAGPNNEQFF,TGCGCCAGCAGCCCCGGGGTCCTAGCGGGTCCAAACAATGAGCAGTTCTTC
TRBJ1-1,TRBV5-1,NA,NA,CASSLEGGDPESFF,TGCGCCAGCAGCCTGGAGGGGGGCGATCCTGAATCTTTCTTT
TRBJ1-1,TRBV5-1,NA,many,CASSTRGSDTEAFF,TGCGCCAGCAGCACCAGGGGCTCGGACACTGAAGCTTTCTTT
TRBJ2-2,TRBV5-6,NA,many,CASSLAGRANTGELFF,TGTGCCAGCAGCTTGGCTGGCAGGGCGAACACCGGGGAGCTGTTTTTT
TRBJ1-4,TRBV20-1,TRBD1,many,CSASTSGGVEKLFF,TGCAGTGCTAGCACTTCAGGGGGCGTCGAAAAACTGTTTTTT
TRBJ2-1,TRBV25-1,TRBD2,many,CASSESLAGHPNEQFF,TGTGCCAGCAGTGAGAGTCTAGCGGGGCACCCCAATGAGCAGTTCTTC
TRBJ2-2,TRBV7-2,NA,many,CASSLHSGTGELFF,TGTGCCAGCAGCTTGCACTCTGGGACCGGGGAGCTGTTTTTT
TRBJ1-4,TRBV5-1,NA,few,CASSLGSTATNEKLFF,TGCGCCAGCAGCTTGGGATCGACGGCAACTAATGAAAAACTGTTTTTT
TRBJ1-2,TRBV19,TRBD1,few,CASIPTGTGGYTF,TGTGCCAGTATCCCTACCGGGACAGGAGGCTACACCTTC
TRBJ2-2,TRBV7-2,NA,NA,CASSPSSSNTGELFF,TGTGCCAGCAGCCCTAGTTCCTCGAACACCGGGGAGCTGTTTTTT
TRBJ1-4,TRBV15,NA,many,CATSRDPRWDATNEKLFF,TGTGCCACCAGCAGAGATCCAAGATGGGATGCAACTAATGAAAAACTGTTTTTT
TRBJ2-1,TRBV6-2/TRBV6-3,NA,many,CASTDSHNEQFF,TGTGCCAGCACGGACAGCCACAATGAGCAGTTCTTC
TRBJ2-6,TRBV7-2,NA,few,CASSLPPQSSGANVLTF,TGTGCCAGCAGCTTACCCCCTCAGAGCTCTGGGGCCAACGTCCTGACTTTC
TRBJ1-6,TRBV12-3/TRBV12-4,NA,many,CASTLAGRWNSPLHF,TGTGCCAGCACCCTGGCAGGGAGGTGGAATTCACCCCTCCACTTT
TRBJ2-5,TRBV7-7,NA,many,CASSRRVQETQYF,TGTGCCAGCAGCCGGCGGGTTCAAGAGACCCAGTACTTC
TRBJ2-7,TRBV20-1,TRBD2,many,CSARDPVGGEQYF,TGCAGTGCTAGAGATCCGGTGGGAGGGGAGCAGTACTTC
TRBJ2-5,TRBV7-2,NA,few,CASSPTETQYF,TGTGCCAGCAGCCCAACGGAGACCCAGTACTTC
TRBJ2-3,TRBV5-1,TRBD2,many,CASSPGTTTDTQYF,TGTGCCAGCAGCCCCGGGACTACCACAGATACGCAGTATTTT
TRBJ2-3,TRBV4-3,NA,many,CASSQDSLGQESTDTQYF,TGCGCCAGCAGCCAAGATTCTCTCGGGCAGGAAAGCACAGATACGCAGTATTTT
TRBJ2-7,TRBV5-1,NA,NA,CASSETGNEQYF,TGCGCCAGCAGCGAAACAGGAAACGAGCAGTACTTC
TRBJ1-5,TRBV28,NA,NA,CASSPAAYQPQHF,TGTGCCAGCAGCCCCGCTGCTTATCAGCCCCAGCATTTT